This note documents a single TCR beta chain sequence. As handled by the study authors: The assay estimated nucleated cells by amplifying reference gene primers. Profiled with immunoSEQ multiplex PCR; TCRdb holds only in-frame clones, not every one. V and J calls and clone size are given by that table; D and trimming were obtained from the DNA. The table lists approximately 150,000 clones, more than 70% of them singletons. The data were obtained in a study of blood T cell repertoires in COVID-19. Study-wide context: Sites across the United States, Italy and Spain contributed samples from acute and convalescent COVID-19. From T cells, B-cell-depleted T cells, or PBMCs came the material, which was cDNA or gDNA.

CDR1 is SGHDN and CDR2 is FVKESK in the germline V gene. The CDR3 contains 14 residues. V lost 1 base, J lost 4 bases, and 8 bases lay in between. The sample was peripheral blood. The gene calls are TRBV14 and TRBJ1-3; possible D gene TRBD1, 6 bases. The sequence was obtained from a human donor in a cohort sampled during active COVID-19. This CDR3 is CASSQGTDGNTIYF. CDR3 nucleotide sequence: TGTGCCAGCAGCCAAGGGACAGACGGAAACACCATATATTTT.